Listed here are 13 T cell receptor beta chains from one sample, sequenced in a study of T cells in Graves' hyperthyroidism and ophthalmopathy. Researchers took RNA transcripts and amplified the TCR beta CDR3 regions from them. The HTBI set primed first-round TCR CDR3 RT-PCR. TCRdb reprocessed the multiplex PCR reads with MiXCR, giving one entry per CDR3 protein. The table shows approximately 400,000 distinct CDR3 sequences, with 15% occurring only once. The sequenced sample was blood. The receptors were sampled from a woman aged 30 to 39 with Graves' hyperthyroidism.

This clonotype was recorded many times. The chain is built from TRBV6-1 and TRBJ2-3; D is possibly TRBD2 (7 bases). Germline CDR1 is MNHNS and CDR2 is SASEGT. CDR3 length equals 15 residues. With 5 bases removed from V and 2 bases from J, the gap between germline ends came to 14 bases. CDR3 loop: CASSSRGDITDTQYF. The CDR3 DNA follows: TGTGCCAGCAGTTCCCGGGGGGACATCACAGATACGCAGTATTTT.

This clonotype was recorded at least ten times. The rearrangement joins TRBV7-9 to TRBJ2-1, with D hard to call. Germline V gives CDR1 SEHNR, CDR2 FQNEAQ (reference sequence). The CDR3 totals 12 residues. The V end lost 4 bases, the J end lost 3 bases, and 4 bases lay between the germline ends. CDR3 region: CASSWDYNEQFF. Here the CDR3 DNA reads TGTGCCAGCAGCTGGGACTACAATGAGCAGTTCTTC. The variable domain in full, with the rest retrieved from reference TRBV7-9 and TRBJ2-1, is DTGVSQNPRHKITKRGQNVTFRCDPISEHNRLYWYRQTLGQGPEFLTYFQNEAQLEKSRLLSDRFSAERPKGSFSTLEIQRTEQGDSAMYLCASSWDYNEQFFGPGTRLTVL.

Only a few counts were recorded for this clonotype. This chain connects TRBV6-1 to TRBJ2-5; D possibly corresponds to TRBD2 (6 bases). Germline V lookup: CDR1 MNHNS, CDR2 SASEGT. The CDR3 sequence is 13 residues long. V dropped 6 bases and J dropped 5 bases, with 13 bases sitting between them. The CDR3 loop is CASSRRGSETQYF. The CDR3 bases are TGTGCCAGCAGCCGGAGGGGCTCGGAGACCCAGTACTTC.

The chain has TRBV4-2 and TRBJ2-1; 9 bases are a match to TRBD2. J lost 7 bases, V lost 6 bases, and 7 bases had no gene match. From germline, CDR1 is LGHNA and CDR2 YNFKEQ. The CDR3 consists of 14 residues. The DNA of the CDR3 is TGTGCCAGCAGTAGGGGACTAGCCATAAATGAGCAGTTCTTC. It codes for CASSRGLAINEQFF.

A word on this clonotype: Given a much more abundant clone one base away, this may be a read error. The chain is built from TRBV27 and TRBJ2-1; D is unclear. Germline V lookup: CDR1 MNHEY, CDR2 SMNVEV (reference sequence). Trimming removed 5 bases from V and 0 bases from J, with 14 bases in between. The CDR3 consists of 16 residues. The CDR3 here is CASSDLSWSSYNEQFF. CDR3 nucleotides: TGTGCCAGCAGTGATTTGAGCTGGAGCTCCTACAATGAGCAGTTCTTC.

The chain couples TRBV15 to TRBJ1-1, with 8 nucleotides matching TRBD1. Unmatched junction bases numbered 6, after V lost 5 bases and J lost 1 base. Per germline, CDR1 LNHNV and CDR2 YYDKDF (reference sequence). CDR3 size: 15 residues. The CDR3 sequence: CATSGRTGWNTEAFF. The CDR3 nucleotides read TGTGCCACCAGCGGACGGACAGGGTGGAACACTGAAGCTTTCTTT.

This clonotype was recorded a few times. The chain carries TRBV27 and TRBJ2-2, with D unresolved. V gave up 2 bases and J gave up 0 bases, with 10 bases separating them. Per germline, CDR1 MNHEY and CDR2 SMNVEV (reference sequence). There are 16 residues in the CDR3. The CDR3 here is CASSLRAAPNTGELFF. The CDR3 nucleotides are TGTGCCAGCAGTTTACGTGCCGCGCCGAACACCGGGGAGCTGTTTTTT.

In this sample, this clonotype turned up a few times. The chain is built from TRBV5-1 and TRBJ2-5; 8 bases are a match to TRBD1. In germline, CDR1 is SGHRS, CDR2 YFSETQ. J was trimmed by 5 bases and V by 5 bases; bases with no gene match: 11. There are 15 residues in the CDR3. This CDR3 is CASRSRTGIMETQYF. The CDR3 nucleotides read TGCGCCAGCAGATCCCGGACAGGGATTATGGAGACCCAGTACTTC.

The chain is built from TRBV24-1 and TRBJ2-7; D not certain. V was pared by 9 bases and J by 2 bases, with 7 bases between. This CDR3 contains 11 residues. Germline loops: CDR1 KGHDR, CDR2 SFDVKD. The CDR3 nucleotides are TGTGCCACCGGGGTAACCTACGAGCAGTACTTC. It codes for CATGVTYEQYF.

The sample holds many counts of this clonotype. For the CDR3, the DNA is TGTGCCAGCAGCCAATGGACGGGCGGGAGATCGGAGACCCAGTACTTC. This codes for CASSQWTGGRSETQYF. This chain uses TRBV3-1 with TRBJ2-5, with TRBD2 identical over 7 bases. V shed 2 bases and J 5 bases; nucleotides not matched to a gene: 11. The CDR3 runs 16 residues. The V gene's germline CDR1 is LGHDT and CDR2 YNNKEL (reference sequence).

This clonotype was picked up a small number of times. The rearrangement uses TRBV20-1 and TRBJ2-5; tentatively, D is TRBD2 (6 bases). CDR1 is DFQATT, CDR2 SNEGSKA, per germline (reference sequence). This CDR3 has 11 residues. The ends were cut back, 5 bases at V and 5 bases at J, with 9 bases in the middle. The chain's CDR3 is CSARAGETQYF. CDR3 nucleotides: TGCAGTGCTCGGGCGGGGGAGACCCAGTACTTC.

This clonotype occurred many times. This rearrangement joins TRBV7-9 to TRBJ1-1, with D unresolved. The CDR3 has 14 residues. Germline CDR1 is SEHNR and CDR2 is FQNEAQ (reference sequence). Trimming removed 5 bases at V and 4 bases at J, with 14 bases between. The DNA for the CDR3 is TGTGCCAGCAGCCGGCCCGAACCGAGCACTGAAGCTTTCTTT. This codes for CASSRPEPSTEAFF.

Many counts were recorded for this clonotype. Here the CDR3 reads CSARAGLGTYEQYF. The CDR3 DNA follows: TGCAGTGCTAGAGCGGGTCTAGGGACCTACGAGCAGTACTTC. The J gene is TRBJ2-7, the V gene TRBV20-1; D is unresolved. The CDR3 has 14 residues. V was cut by 1 base and J by 2 bases, with 12 bases left in between. The V gene's germline CDR1 is DFQATT and CDR2 SNEGSKA (reference sequence).